This entry describes one TCR beta chain. Data came from immunoSEQ multiplex PCR; TCRdb stores just in-frame clones and leaves some out. Of under 200,000 clones detected, around 80% appear once; the ten largest clones hold about 4.3%. These data come from a study of cytotoxic CD8 clonotypes in ibrutinib-treated CLL. Study information: Response sampling took place at median roughly 12 months of treatment, range 6 to 36.

The receptor's source is a human donor with chronic lymphocytic leukemia. Sequenced material: PBMCs, taken after 24 months of ibrutinib treatment.

The CDR3 coding sequence is TGTGCCAGCAGCTTTCGGCGACTAGCGGGAGTCGAGCAGTACTTC. Its protein is CASSFRRLAGVEQYF. The rearrangement links TRBV5-6 to TRBJ2-7; TRBD2 matches at 12 bases. Germline V gives CDR1 SGHDT, CDR2 YYEEEE. The J segment lost 6 bases and the V segment lost 2 bases, leaving 6 bases of the junction unmatched. CDR3 length: 15 residues.